The 32 T cell receptor beta chains presented below share a single source sample, sequenced in a study of blood T cell repertoires in COVID-19. Repertoires were generated with immunoSEQ multiplex PCR, while TCRdb's copy carries only in-frame clones and drops some. Of 200,000 to 250,000 clones detected, around 89% appear once; the ten largest clones hold around 15%. The sample taken for sequencing was PBMCs or T cells enriched from blood (not recorded which). The receptors originated from a man in his thirties or forties who had been exposed to COVID-19.

The V gene is TRBV10-3, the J gene TRBJ2-3, with D possibly being TRBD2 (5 bases). Germline CDR1 and CDR2: ENHRY and SYGVKD. The CDR3 spans 11 residues. V was cut by 10 bases and J by 1 base, with 6 bases left in between. The CDR3 DNA reads TGTGCCACCGGGGGCACAGATACGCAGTATTTT. It is translated as CATGGTDTQYF.

V gene TRBV2 combines with J gene TRBJ1-4; D is uncertain. From germline, CDR1 is SNHLY and CDR2 FYNNEI. The V end lost 3 bases, the J end lost 10 bases, and 18 bases lay between the germline ends. This CDR3 has 15 residues. DNA for the CDR3: TGTGCCAGCAGTGAGGAGGGCTCGGGAAGCGGAAAACTGTTTTTT. This encodes CASSEEGSGSGKLFF.

The chain links TRBV19 to TRBJ1-4, with D hard to call. Trimming pared 6 bases from V and 2 bases from J, leaving 10 bases between. This CDR3 comprises 14 residues. Per the germline V gene, CDR1 is LNHDA and CDR2 is SQIVND (reference sequence). This CDR3 is CASSASTTNEKLFF. The CDR3 region has the DNA TGTGCCAGTAGCGCGAGTACGACTAATGAAAAACTGTTTTTT.

This chain's CDR3 is CASSHGVLETQYF. CDR3 nucleotides: TGCGCCAGCAGCCACGGGGTCCTAGAGACCCAGTACTTC. The chain links TRBV4-1 to TRBJ2-5, with D possibly being TRBD2 (5 bases). Trimming removed 3 bases from V and 4 bases from J, with 9 bases in between. The CDR3 loop spans 13 amino acids. CDR1 MGHRA and CDR2 YSYEKL come from the germline V gene.

The gene calls are TRBV14 and TRBJ1-6, with D uncertain. The germline gives CDR1 SGHDN, CDR2 FVKESK. V was cut by 0 bases and J by 6 bases, with 9 bases left in between. The CDR3 totals 15 residues. CDR3 in amino acids: CASSQDWRSNSPLHF. The CDR3 coding sequence is TGTGCCAGCAGCCAAGATTGGAGGAGTAATTCACCCCTCCACTTT.

The V gene is TRBV7-9, the J gene TRBJ1-3; 9 positions match TRBD1. The trim removed 6 bases at V and 2 bases at J, leaving 11 bases unmatched. The CDR3 is 17 amino acids. Germline V gene sequence: CDR1 SEHNR, CDR2 FQNEAQ (reference sequence). CDR3 residues: CASRPNGDRETGNTIYF. CDR3 bases: TGTGCCAGCAGACCAAATGGGGACAGGGAAACTGGAAACACCATATATTTT.

The chain carries TRBV15 and TRBJ1-1, with unresolved D. V shed 9 bases and J shed 1 base, with 9 bases lying between them. The CDR3 length is 12 residues. The germline gives CDR1 LNHNV, CDR2 YYDKDF (reference sequence). The CDR3 protein is CATRRWNTEAFF. DNA of the CDR3: TGTGCCACGCGCAGGTGGAACACTGAAGCTTTCTTT. The full variable domain, rest sourced from reference TRBV15 and TRBJ1-1, is DAMVIQNPRYQVTQFGKPVTLSCSQTLNHNVMYWYQQKSSQAPKLLFHYYDKDFNNEADTPDNFQSRRPNTSFCFLDIRSPGLGDTAMYLCATRRWNTEAFFGQGTRLTVV.

V and J are TRBV3-1 (or the pseudogene TRBV3-2) and TRBJ2-2, with D perhaps TRBD2 (5 bases). In germline, CDR1 is LGHDT, CDR2 YNNKEL (reference sequence). V lost 1 base and J lost 6, with 9 bases in between. The CDR3 covers 14 residues. CDR3 bases: TGTGCCAGCAGCCAAGTGAGGGTTCCCGGGGAGCTGTTTTTT. Translated, it gives CASSQVRVPGELFF.

This chain connects TRBV2 to TRBJ2-3; unclear D gene. This CDR3 region has 15 residues. The germline V gene encodes CDR1 SNHLY and CDR2 FYNNEI. The germline V and J ends were trimmed by 3 bases and 4 bases, with 14 bases remaining between them. The CDR3, as DNA: TGTGCCAGCAGTGACAGGTATATGGATGCAGATACGCAGTATTTT. Protein: CASSDRYMDADTQYF.

The CDR3 coding sequence is TGTGCCAGTACCCACGTGGGGGCTACCGGGGAGCTGTTTTTT. This encodes CASTHVGATGELFF. V gene TRBV19 combines with J gene TRBJ2-2; TRBD1 is a possible D gene (6 bases). The length of the CDR3 is 14 residues. The germline V gene has CDR1 LNHDA and CDR2 SQIVND (reference sequence). The ends were cut back, 7 bases at V and 5 bases at J, with 14 bases in the middle.

J is TRBJ1-1 and V is TRBV7-6; TRBD1 aligns across 7 bases. CDR3 length: 13 amino acids. With V trimmed by 1 base and J by 4 bases, 0 bases remained unmatched. The germline gives CDR1 SGHVS, CDR2 FNYEAQ. Written as DNA, the CDR3 is TGTGCCAGCAGCTTAGACAGGGGCACTGAAGCTTTCTTT. This gives the protein CASSLDRGTEAFF.

The chain uses TRBV6-5 and TRBJ1-5; 8 bases are shared with TRBD1. Trimming took 8 bases from V and 7 from J; bases not matched to a gene: 7. CDR3 length: 13 amino acids. Germline CDR1 MNHEY, CDR2 SVGAGI. CDR3 sequence reads: CASYGQGGQPQHF. CDR3 DNA sequence: TGTGCCAGCTACGGACAGGGCGGCCAGCCCCAGCATTTT.

V usage is TRBV19 and J usage is TRBJ1-2, with D uncertain. Looked up from germline, CDR1 is LNHDA and CDR2 is SQIVND (reference sequence). The V end was cut by 4 bases, the J end by 8 bases, with 14 bases between. The CDR3 is 13 residues long. The CDR3 is CASSTDREGGYTF. The CDR3 DNA sequence: TGTGCCAGTAGTACGGATCGGGAGGGAGGCTACACCTTC.

The chain couples TRBV19 to TRBJ2-7, with D possibly TRBD1 on 6 matching bases. Trimming took off 2 bases at V and 0 bases at J, with 17 bases between the two ends. The CDR3 runs 17 residues. Germline assignment: CDR1 LNHDA and CDR2 SQIVND (reference sequence). The CDR3 DNA follows: TGTGCCAGTAGTATAACTGGGGGCGCAGGGCTCTCCTACGAGCAGTACTTC. Translated: CASSITGGAGLSYEQYF. The full variable domain, in which reference TRBV19 and TRBJ2-7 provide the parts outside the CDR3, is DGGITQSPKYLFRKEGQNVTLSCEQNLNHDAMYWYRQDPGQGLRLIYYSQIVNDFQKGDIAEGYSVSREKKESFPLTVTSAQKNPTAFYLCASSITGGAGLSYEQYFGPGTRLTVT.

J is TRBJ2-3 and V is TRBV20-1; D not resolved. The CDR3 spans 11 residues. The germline V gene encodes CDR1 DFQATT and CDR2 SNEGSKA (reference sequence). The germline V and J ends were trimmed by 6 bases and 6 bases, with 10 bases remaining between them. The CDR3 reads CSAPNLDTQYF. The CDR3 DNA reads as TGCAGTGCGCCTAACCTGGATACGCAGTATTTT.

The chain is built from TRBV6-5 and TRBJ1-1; maybe TRBD1 (5 bases). The CDR3 runs 13 residues. The V gene lost 6 bases and the J gene lost 0 bases, with 8 bases spanning the gap. Germline assignment: CDR1 MNHEY and CDR2 SVGAGI. The CDR3 region is CASSIQVNTEAFF. The CDR3 nucleotides are TGTGCCAGCAGCATACAGGTGAACACTGAAGCTTTCTTT.

The chain links TRBV19 to TRBJ1-1; 7 bases are a match to TRBD1. After removal of 6 bases from V and 4 bases from J, the junction contained 11 bases not matched to a gene. The CDR3 is 15 amino acids. CDR1 and CDR2 from the germline V gene are LNHDA and SQIVND (reference sequence). The DNA of the CDR3 is TGTGCCAGTAGATCTCAGACAGGGTTGGGCACTGAAGCTTTCTTT. It codes for CASRSQTGLGTEAFF.

This chain connects TRBV2 to TRBJ1-6; D ambiguous. CDR3 length: 16 residues. Germline V gene lookup returns CDR1 SNHLY and CDR2 FYNNEI. Trimming shortened V by 0 bases and J by 1 base, and 7 bases separated the two germline ends. In nucleotides, the CDR3 is TGTGCCAGCAGTGAAGCTGGCAGGTCCTATAATTCACCCCTCCACTTT. As protein: CASSEAGRSYNSPLHF.

The chain carries TRBV6-1 and TRBJ2-5, with D maybe TRBD2 (7 bases). Germline assignment: CDR1 MNHNS and CDR2 SASEGT. The length of the CDR3 is 16 residues. V was cut by 4 bases and J by 7 bases, with 22 bases left in between. CDR3 nucleotides: TGTGCCAGCAGTGTAATCCCCGGAGGGGAGGGGGGGACCCAGTACTTC. This encodes CASSVIPGGEGGTQYF.

The chain recombines TRBV11-2 with TRBJ2-4, with TRBD2 identical over 7 bases. Losses at the gene ends were 0 bases for V and 6 bases for J; bases not matched to a gene: 2. The germline gives CDR1 SGHAT, CDR2 FQNNGV. The CDR3 contains 14 residues. CDR3: CASSLEPSGNIQYF. The CDR3 DNA follows: TGTGCCAGCAGCTTAGAGCCTAGCGGAAACATTCAGTACTTC.

This clone was observed once. The V gene is TRBV6-1, the J gene TRBJ2-4; TRBD2 aligns across 10 bases. The CDR3 has 16 residues. V shed 4 bases and J 12 bases; nucleotides not matched to a gene: 15. Germline V gene data show CDR1 as MNHNS and CDR2 as SASEGT. CDR3 sequence reads: CASSAKERGGILAQYF. CDR3 in DNA: TGTGCCAGCAGTGCTAAAGAGCGGGGGGGCATTCTGGCTCAGTACTTC.

V usage is TRBV9 and J usage is TRBJ1-4; D uncertain. The germline V gene has CDR1 SGDLS and CDR2 YYNGEE. Between the trimmed V and J ends, which lost 2 bases and 7 bases, there was a span of 9 bases. The CDR3 spans 13 residues. The CDR3 sequence: CASSVAPGEKLFF. The CDR3 DNA reads TGTGCCAGCAGCGTGGCCCCGGGTGAAAAACTGTTTTTT.

CDR3 DNA: TGTGCCAGCAGACCGCCGGGGGTATACGAGCAGTACTTC. Protein: CASRPPGVYEQYF. This sequence joins TRBV11-2 and TRBJ2-7, with D possibly being TRBD2 (6 bases). There are 13 residues in the CDR3. Per germline, CDR1 SGHAT and CDR2 FQNNGV. Between the trimmed V and J ends, which lost 6 bases and 4 bases, there was a span of 13 bases.

The chain recombines TRBV5-1 with TRBJ2-5; no clear D gene. The CDR3 has 14 amino acids. V was clipped by 4 bases and J by 2 bases, with 12 bases between them. CDR1 and CDR2 (germline): SGHRS, YFSETQ. DNA of the CDR3: TGCGCCAGCAGCCCATACAAAATGCAAGAGACCCAGTACTTC. Its protein is CASSPYKMQETQYF.

This clone is a singleton in its sample. The rearrangement joins TRBV24-1 to TRBJ2-2; TRBD1 aligns across 7 bases. Trimming at V came to 4 bases and at J to 6 bases, leaving 7 bases not matched to a gene. Germline CDR1 is KGHDR and CDR2 is SFDVKD. The CDR3 sequence is 15 residues long. The CDR3 region has the DNA TGTGCCACCAGTGACAATACAGGGGTAGCCGGGGAGCTGTTTTTT. This sequence encodes CATSDNTGVAGELFF.

The rearrangement joins TRBV27 to TRBJ2-5; 7 nucleotides match TRBD2. Germline V gene sequence: CDR1 MNHEY, CDR2 SMNVEV (reference sequence). Trimming took 3 bases from V and 3 from J; bases not matched to a gene: 7. CDR3 size: 15 residues. CDR3 sequence reads: CASSFWGGREETQYF. The CDR3 region has the DNA TGTGCCAGCAGTTTCTGGGGGGGTAGGGAAGAGACCCAGTACTTC.

This clone was observed a handful of times. The V call is TRBV11-2, the J call TRBJ2-7; 7 bases map to TRBD1. The CDR3 has 15 residues. The ends lost 0 bases at V and 0 bases at J; junction bases unmatched: 2. CDR1 is SGHAT, CDR2 FQNNGV, per germline. CDR3 sequence reads: CASSLDGTASYEQYF. The CDR3, as DNA: TGTGCCAGCAGCTTAGATGGGACAGCCTCCTACGAGCAGTACTTC.

J is TRBJ2-1 and V is TRBV7-2, with 10 bases identical to TRBD2. J lost 4 bases, V lost 5 bases, and 8 bases had no gene match. This CDR3 has 16 residues. Germline CDR1 is SGHTA and CDR2 is FQGNSA. The CDR3 bases are TGTGCCAGCAGCGCTAAACTAGCGGGGCGATACAATGAGCAGTTCTTC. Translating it yields CASSAKLAGRYNEQFF.

The chain combines TRBV7-7 with TRBJ2-2, with TRBD1 identical over 8 bases. With V trimmed by 6 bases and J by 0 bases, 3 bases remained unmatched. The CDR3 runs to 15 residues. The germline V gene encodes CDR1 SSHAT and CDR2 FNYEAQ (reference sequence). The chain's CDR3 is CASSQTGANTGELFF. The CDR3 nucleotides are TGTGCCAGCAGTCAGACAGGGGCGAACACCGGGGAGCTGTTTTTT.

This clone showed up just a few times. This sequence joins TRBV2 and TRBJ1-1; D is undetermined. Germline CDR1 SNHLY, CDR2 FYNNEI. There are 11 residues in the CDR3. The V end lost 8 bases, the J end lost 5 bases, and 9 bases lay between the germline ends. The CDR3 sequence: CASGEGTEAFF. CDR3 sequence (DNA): TGTGCCAGCGGAGAGGGAACTGAAGCTTTCTTT.

The chain has TRBV4-1 and TRBJ2-1; 8 nucleotides line up with TRBD2. Germline V lookup: CDR1 MGHRA, CDR2 YSYEKL. After removal of 0 bases from V and 4 bases from J, the junction contained 5 bases not matched to a gene. The CDR3 has 16 residues. CDR3 coding DNA: TGCGCCAGCAGCCAAGATCGCCTAGCGGGTTACAATGAGCAGTTCTTC. Residues: CASSQDRLAGYNEQFF.

The chain couples TRBV21-1 to TRBJ1-1; the table's D call, TRBD1, has no DNA check behind it. TRBV21-1 counts as a pseudogene. The CDR3 has 18 residues. In DNA, the CDR3 is TGTGCCAGCAGCCCCGGTTGCGGGGACAGTCCGGAGGGCACTGAAGCTTTCTTT. As protein: CASSPGCGDSPEGTEAFF.